This T cell receptor beta chain was profiled in a study of cytomegalovirus exposure and HLA in healthy donors. Turning to the study itself: Researchers found that under 90% of 350 to 500 genotyped donors fell within the Caucasian-associated ancestry cluster. Study results and caveats: A later analysis showed that HLA-associated TCR beta chains had undergone more clonal expansion than equally common others. There were under 200 TCR beta chains listed as cytomegalovirus-associated.

As regards this clone: Its antigen is currently unknown.

The study ran its PCR with 60 Vbeta and 13 Jbeta primers. Produced via immunoSEQ multiplex PCR; TCRdb's table is partial and in-frame only. The sample lists about 180,000 clones, 75% to 85% occurring once. Between the trimmed V and J ends, which lost 0 bases and 0 bases, there was a span of 9 bases. The CDR3 runs to 15 residues. Germline values: CDR1 GTSNPN, CDR2 SVGIG (reference sequence). The rearrangement joins TRBV30 to TRBJ1-5; D is unclear. The sequenced sample consisted of PBMCs. The receptor was isolated from a woman aged 55-70 years in good health and CMV-seropositive. DNA for the CDR3: TGTGCCTGGAGTGTATCACAGCATAGCAATCAGCCCCAGCATTTT. Translated: CAWSVSQHSNQPQHF.